A selection of T cell receptor beta chains follows, all from one sample in a study of shared clonotypes between healthy human individuals. Generated by immunoSEQ multiplex PCR, the TCRdb table keeps only in-frame clones and is missing some. This table holds over a million clones, 75% to 85% found once. The sequenced sample consisted of memory CD4+ T cells from PBMCs. The receptors were sampled from a man between 18 and 35 years old in good health. Some clones in this sample may be carry-over from other donors' samples. The conserved cysteine and the conserved F or W are not part of the CDR3 here. Size is omitted from some rows. Given values are once, few, many or a class for expanded clones.

j_gene: TRBJ2-7
v_gene: TRBV30
len: 12
abundance: .
CDR3aa: AWSVPGSRYEQY

j_gene: TRBJ1-1
v_gene: TRBV4-2
len: 12
abundance: .
CDR3aa: ASSHQTENTEAF

j_gene: TRBJ2-1
v_gene: TRBV27
len: 13
abundance: .
CDR3aa: ASRPSTDLDREQF

j_gene: TRBJ2-5
v_gene: TRBV4-3
len: 13
abundance: .
CDR3aa: ASSQGTSRPETQY

j_gene: TRBJ2-1
v_gene: TRBV9
len: 11
abundance: .
CDR3aa: ASSARGYNEQF

j_gene: TRBJ2-1
v_gene: TRBV6-1
len: 10
abundance: few
CDR3aa: ASSTKGHEQF

j_gene: TRBJ2-7
v_gene: TRBV6-5
len: 12
abundance: .
CDR3aa: ASSRVLAATKQY

j_gene: TRBJ2-3
v_gene: TRBV18
len: 11
abundance: many
CDR3aa: ASSGQRTDTQY

j_gene: TRBJ2-6
v_gene: TRBV27
len: 11
abundance: .
CDR3aa: ASTGSGANVLT

j_gene: TRBJ2-1
v_gene: TRBV2
len: 10
abundance: .
CDR3aa: ATSVERERQF

j_gene: TRBJ1-1
v_gene: TRBV30
len: 10
abundance: .
CDR3aa: AWGEERPEAF

j_gene: TRBJ1-2
v_gene: TRBV2
len: 12
abundance: .
CDR3aa: ASSVTDYDYGYT

j_gene: TRBJ1-6
v_gene: TRBV5-6
len: 11
abundance: few
CDR3aa: ASSSGPNSPLH

j_gene: TRBJ2-6
v_gene: TRBV28
len: 13
abundance: .
CDR3aa: ASRGEHSGANVLT

j_gene: TRBJ2-5
v_gene: TRBV28
len: 14
abundance: .
CDR3aa: ASSLIWRGRQETQY

j_gene: TRBJ1-2
v_gene: TRBV30
len: 11
abundance: .
CDR3aa: AWSPGQHYGYT

j_gene: TRBJ2-3
v_gene: TRBV11-3
len: 13
abundance: few
CDR3aa: ASSLGIHSTDTQY

j_gene: TRBJ2-1
v_gene: TRBV7-2
len: 13
abundance: .
CDR3aa: ASSPSRRSNNEQF

j_gene: TRBJ1-3
v_gene: TRBV28
len: 11
abundance: .
CDR3aa: ASRLTAGNTIY

j_gene: TRBJ2-7
v_gene: TRBV7-9
len: 10
abundance: .
CDR3aa: ASSSPGRSCY